This T cell receptor beta chain derives from a study of metastatic and nonmetastatic thyroid tumors. TCRdb reanalyzed the PCR reads with MiXCR. The sample comprises approximately 30,000 clones, roughly 4% of which are singletons, and 3% to 3.5% rests with the top ten. In its sample, this clone was seen many times. Germline and junction disagree at one end, which may indicate a read error. The sample has other DNA sequences that encode this CDR3 too. In germline, CDR1 is LGHNA, CDR2 YSLEER. This CDR3 is 18 amino acids long. No patient had received any treatment before thyroid surgery. The clonotype was recovered from a male donor with papillary thyroid cancer or a benign thyroid nodule (not recorded which). Some clones in this sample may be carry-over from other donors' samples. V usage is TRBV4-3 and J usage is TRBJ2-1; maybe TRBD2 (8 bases). Input material: blood. CDR3 region: CTSSREVPGLEGGYEQFF. Written as DNA, the CDR3 is TGCACCAGCAGCCGAGAAGTTCCGGGACTAGAAGGGGGCTATGAGCAGTTCTTC.